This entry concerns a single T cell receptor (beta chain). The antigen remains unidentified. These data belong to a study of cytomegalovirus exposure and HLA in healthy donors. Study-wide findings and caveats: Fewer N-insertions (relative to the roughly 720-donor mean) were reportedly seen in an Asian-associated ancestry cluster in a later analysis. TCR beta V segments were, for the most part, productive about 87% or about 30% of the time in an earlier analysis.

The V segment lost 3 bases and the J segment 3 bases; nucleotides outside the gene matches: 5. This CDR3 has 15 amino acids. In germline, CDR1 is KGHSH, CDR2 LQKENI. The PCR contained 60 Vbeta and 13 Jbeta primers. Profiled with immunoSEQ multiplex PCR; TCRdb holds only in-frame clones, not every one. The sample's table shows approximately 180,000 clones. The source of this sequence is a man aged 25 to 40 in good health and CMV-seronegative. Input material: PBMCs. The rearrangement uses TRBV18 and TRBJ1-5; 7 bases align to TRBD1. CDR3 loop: CASSPETGFNQPQHF. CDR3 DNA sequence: TGTGCCAGCTCACCCGAGACAGGGTTCAATCAGCCCCAGCATTTT.